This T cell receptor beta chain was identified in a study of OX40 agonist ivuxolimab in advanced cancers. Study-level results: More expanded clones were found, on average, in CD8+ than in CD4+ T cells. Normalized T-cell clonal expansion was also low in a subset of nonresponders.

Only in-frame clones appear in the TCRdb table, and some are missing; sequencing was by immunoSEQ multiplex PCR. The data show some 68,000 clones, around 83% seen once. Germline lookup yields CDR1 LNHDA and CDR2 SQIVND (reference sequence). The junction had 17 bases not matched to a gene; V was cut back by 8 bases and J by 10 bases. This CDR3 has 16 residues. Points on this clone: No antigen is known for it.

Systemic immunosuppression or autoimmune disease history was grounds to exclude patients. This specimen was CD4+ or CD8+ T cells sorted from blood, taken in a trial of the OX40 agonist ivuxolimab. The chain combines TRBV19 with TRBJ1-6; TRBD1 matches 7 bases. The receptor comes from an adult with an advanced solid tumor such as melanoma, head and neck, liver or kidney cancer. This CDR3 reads CASQNAQKTGHSPLHF. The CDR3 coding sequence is TGTGCCAGTCAGAACGCCCAGAAGACAGGGCACTCACCCCTCCACTTT. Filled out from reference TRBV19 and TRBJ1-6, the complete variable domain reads DGGITQSPKYLFRKEGQNVTLSCEQNLNHDAMYWYRQDPGQGLRLIYYSQIVNDFQKGDIAEGYSVSREKKESFPLTVTSAQKNPTAFYLCASQNAQKTGHSPLHFGNGTRLTVT.